The 5 T cell receptor beta chains listed next were all sequenced from one sample in a study of T cell repertoires in cytomegalovirus infection. TCRdb re-called the reads with MiXCR, one entry per CDR3 protein. The table includes about 260,000 distinct CDR3 sequences, about an eighth detected once. The specimen was PBMCs. These receptors originate from a human donor in good health (CMV status not recorded). Some clones in this sample may be carry-over from other donors' samples.

This clonotype was counted many times. The rearrangement joins TRBV7-2 to TRBJ1-1, with D uncertain. Trimming stripped 2 bases from V and 11 bases from J, with 15 bases between. The CDR3 runs 13 residues. Germline V lookup: CDR1 SGHTA, CDR2 FQGNSA. In DNA form, the CDR3 reads TGTGCCAGCAGCTTAAGTTGGATCGAAGGTGCTTTCTTT. Amino acids: CASSLSWIEGAFF.

This clonotype was recorded many times. The genes are TRBV7-8 and TRBJ2-2; maybe TRBD1 (5 bases). V dropped 0 bases and J dropped 8 bases, with 13 bases sitting between them. Looked up from germline, CDR1 is SGHVS and CDR2 is FQNEAQ. The CDR3 contains 15 residues. The CDR3: CASSLAGVWTGELFF. CDR3 in DNA: TGTGCCAGCAGCTTAGCCGGTGTGTGGACAGGGGAGCTGTTTTTT.

This clonotype has just a few counts. The chain employs TRBV29-1 and TRBJ2-3; 8 bases agree with TRBD1. V shed 6 bases, J shed 0 bases, and the junction held 2 bases outside the gene matches. The V gene's germline CDR1 is SQVTM and CDR2 ANQGSEA. The CDR3 is 13 residues long. The CDR3: CSVRTGSTDTQYF. The CDR3 DNA reads TGCAGCGTCAGGACAGGGAGCACAGATACGCAGTATTTT.

This clonotype was observed at least ten times. CDR3 residues: CAISESLTSGGPQETQYF. The CDR3 DNA reads as TGTGCCATCAGTGAGTCTTTGACTAGCGGGGGGCCGCAAGAGACCCAGTACTTC. The chain carries TRBV10-3 and TRBJ2-5; 13 bases fit TRBD2. Trimming removed 0 bases from V and 2 bases from J; junction bases left unmatched: 6. This CDR3 has 18 residues. Per germline, CDR1 ENHRY and CDR2 SYGVKD.

This clonotype came up a few times. The CDR3 sequence is CASDNGNEQFF. CDR3 nucleotide sequence: TGTGCCAGCGATAATGGGAATGAGCAGTTCTTC. The V gene is TRBV5-6, the J gene TRBJ2-1; D is unclear. The CDR3 runs 11 residues. V was pared by 7 bases and J by 7 bases, with 9 bases between. Germline CDR1 reads SGHDT; CDR2 reads YYEEEE.